Below, one TCR beta chain is given with its context. Libraries were prepared by immunoSEQ multiplex PCR; TCRdb keeps only in-frame clonotypes and omits some of them. The table lists 140,000 or so clones, roughly 87% of them singletons. The data were obtained in a study of blood T cell repertoires in COVID-19. Material: peripheral blood. The sequence was collected from a human donor in a cohort sampled during active COVID-19.

DNA of the CDR3: TGTGCCTGGAGCAATTCGGCAGGGGGAACTGATGGCTACACCTTC. It translates to CAWSNSAGGTDGYTF. This chain uses TRBV30 with TRBJ1-2; 7 bases fit TRBD1. This CDR3 is built from 15 residues. Germline V gene lookup returns CDR1 GTSNPN and CDR2 SVGIG (reference sequence). V lost 3 bases to trimming and J lost 6 bases; unmatched junction nucleotides: 13. The full variable domain, rest sourced from reference TRBV30 and TRBJ1-2, is SQTIHQWPATLVQPVGSPLSLECTVEGTSNPNLYWYRQAAGRGLQLLFYSVGIGQISSEVPQNLSASRPQDRQFILSSKKLLLSDSGFYLCAWSNSAGGTDGYTFGSGTRLTVV.